These T cell receptor beta chains were read from a single sample in a study of control samples from healthy donors and cancer patients. Clones were read by immunoSEQ multiplex PCR, and TCRdb kept only the in-frame ones, dropping some. The sample lists tens of thousands of clones; nearly 96% were seen once. The sequenced sample was blood. The receptors originated from a young woman in good health. CDR3s leave out the opening cysteine and the closing phenylalanine or tryptophan. The listing skips clone size in some rows; elsewhere it reads once, few, many or a size class.

>TRBV28|TRBJ1-5|NA|13
ASSPRDRGLQPQH
>TRBV27|TRBJ2-1|NA|13
ASSSRDRVRNEQF
>TRBV4-1|TRBJ1-2|once|13
ASSQDSGTGAGYT
>TRBV28|TRBJ1-3|NA|13
ASSAPRRGGNTIY
>TRBV28|TRBJ2-6|NA|15
ASHSGQQFSGANVLT
>TRBV6-2/TRBV6-3|TRBJ2-2|NA|13
ASSSGTPETGELF
>TRBV6-6|TRBJ2-7|NA|13
ASSLRRETFYEQY
>TRBV5-1|TRBJ1-5|NA|13
ASSLAGHVNQPQH
>TRBV12-5|TRBJ2-7|NA|14
ASGSPTSGWAYEQY
>TRBV28|TRBJ1-6|NA|10
ASSSPGQPLH
>TRBV7-6|TRBJ2-1|once|13
ASSPSGAVYNEQF
>TRBV28|TRBJ2-2|NA|10
ASSFPDGELF
>TRBV7-3|TRBJ2-2|NA|13
ASSWTGTNTGELF
>TRBV6-6|TRBJ2-7|NA|13
AIREGPDRAHEQY
>TRBV24-1|TRBJ2-3|once|13
ATSDRGSGTDTQY
>TRBV4-3|TRBJ1-5|NA|15
ASSQDESGPFGQPQH
>TRBV28|TRBJ2-1|NA|12
ASSSGTNYNEQF
>TRBV24-1|TRBJ2-5|NA|11
ATSDSKGGTQY